This paragraph reports one T cell receptor (beta chain). Its antigen is undetermined. A template switching step contributed a universal primer site, while unique molecular identifiers were present in the cDNA. One entry per CDR3 protein, called by TCRdb with MiXCR from the 5' RACE reads. The table records about 530,000 distinct CDR3 sequences, 20% to 25% of them present only once. CDR1 is KGHSH and CDR2 is LQKENI in the germline V gene. Trimming removed 1 base at V and 1 base at J, with 2 bases between. This CDR3 has 13 amino acids. These data are taken from a study of identical twins. Study-wide results and limits: Alpha sequences out of frame and shared by twins had excess low generation probability. Twins shared beta out-of-frame sequences in excess, but this excess was weaker.

These data were also reused for a study on yellow fever vaccine responses in identical twins. That paper states: A vaccine T cell response that seemed partly convergent and partly personalized was reported in twins.

The sequenced sample was CD4+ T cells sorted from blood. V is TRBV18 and J is TRBJ1-3; D call uncertain. The receptor was derived from a woman in her late teens or twenties in good health. As DNA, the CDR3 is TGTGCCAGCTCACCACGTTCTGGAAACACCATATATTTT. It encodes CASSPRSGNTIYF.